This T cell receptor beta chain was captured by sequencing in a study of T cell repertoires in cytomegalovirus infection (dated by TCRdb to about 2019). Concerning the study at large: Alongside well-studied HLA-B-restricted epitopes, the peptide stimulations were aimed at recently identified HLA-C-restricted CMV epitopes, whose presentation resists viral immunomodulation. Because public TCR beta signatures pointed to carriage of CMV infection together with the matching HLA type, the HLA type of each donor mattered for the analysis.

Remarks on this clonotype: The specificity of this receptor is unknown. This CDR3 fails to terminate in the conserved phenylalanine or tryptophan, so it likely reflects a read error.

Per the publication, the treatment or condition label means: in vitro stimulation with specific CMV peptide epitopes to enrich CMV-specific T cells. The data were produced on an Illumina HiSeq 1500. The raw public data were reprocessed by TCRdb itself: fastp quality trimming at Q25, MiXCR clonotype calling, in-frame beta chains only. Under each unique CDR3 protein, matching rows form one entry showing the most common genes and DNA. The sample table records about 570,000 distinct CDR3 sequences; almost 40% of these occur just once. The leading ten clones occupy more than 40% of the sample. Study-wide findings and limitations: The ex vivo response was dominated by HLA-C-restricted CMV-specific TCR beta clonotypes, which also provided the single most frequent clonotype in two of eight donors. Cumulative frequency of public TCR beta family members discriminated carriers of CMV infection plus the relevant HLA type in this cohort and an independent roughly 320-donor cohort.

Via the germline V gene, CDR1 is LGHNA and CDR2 YSLEER. V is cut back by 1 base and J by 8 bases, with 6 bases in the junction unmatched. Termini included, the CDR3 measures 15 amino acids. The sequence is cut down to CDR3 DNA, 45 bases in frame from base 1. The rearrangement joined TRBV4-3 to TRBJ2-1, and TRBD2 aligns with 9 junction nucleotides. This TCR was recovered from a human donor in good health (CMV status not recorded). Some clones in this sample may be carry-over from other donors' samples. Source: cultured PBMCs, taken from culture after CMV antigen stimulation. The sequenced DNA is TGCGCCAGCAGCCAAGGTGCGGGAGGGCCAGATGAGCAGTTCCTC. This codes for CASSQGAGGPDEQFL.